The rows below give T cell receptor beta chains drawn from one sample of a study of blood T cell repertoires in COVID-19. Profiling relied on immunoSEQ multiplex PCR, and the TCRdb table lists in-frame clones only, not all of them. The data contain about 530,000 clones, approximately 91% of them seen just once; the ten biggest clones take up 7.8%. Sequenced: peripheral blood. The receptor set was obtained from a woman between 50 and 59 years old with COVID-19, enrolled during active disease. CDR3s include the opening cysteine and the closing phenylalanine or tryptophan. Each record gives: V gene, D gene, J gene, clone size, CDR3 DNA, CDR3 protein. The D gene is left open where the match is weak. Rows may omit the clone size; those that give it use once, few, many or a size class.

v_gene: TRBV7-9
d_gene: TRBD1
j_gene: TRBJ1-2
abundance: -
CDR3nt: TGTGCCAGCAGCTTATCCGGACAGGGGGCTAGAATGGGCTACACCTTC
CDR3aa: CASSLSGQGARMGYTF

v_gene: TRBV7-8
d_gene: -
j_gene: TRBJ1-2
abundance: -
CDR3nt: TGTGCCAGCAGCCGACGCGGGACTTCTAACTATGGCTACACCTTC
CDR3aa: CASSRRGTSNYGYTF

v_gene: TRBV9
d_gene: -
j_gene: TRBJ1-2
abundance: -
CDR3nt: TGTGCCAGCAGCGTAGGAGGGACTAACTATGGCTACACCTTC
CDR3aa: CASSVGGTNYGYTF

v_gene: TRBV12-5
d_gene: -
j_gene: TRBJ2-7
abundance: -
CDR3nt: TGTGCTAGTGGTTTAATCACCTCAGGGGACCTCTACGAGCAGTACTTC
CDR3aa: CASGLITSGDLYEQYF

v_gene: TRBV9
d_gene: TRBD1
j_gene: TRBJ2-7
abundance: -
CDR3nt: TGTGCCAGCAGCGCCGGAGGGACAGGGGATTTTGAGCAGTACTTC
CDR3aa: CASSAGGTGDFEQYF

v_gene: TRBV7-9
d_gene: -
j_gene: TRBJ1-1
abundance: -
CDR3nt: TGTGCCAGCAGCCCTGACGGGATGGGGACTGAAGCTTTCTTT
CDR3aa: CASSPDGMGTEAFF

v_gene: TRBV5-4
d_gene: TRBD1
j_gene: TRBJ2-1
abundance: -
CDR3nt: TGTGCCAGCAGCCTCCGGGACAGGGGAAATGAGCAGTTCTTC
CDR3aa: CASSLRDRGNEQFF

v_gene: TRBV9
d_gene: -
j_gene: TRBJ1-5
abundance: -
CDR3nt: TGTGCCAGCAGCCCCCACAGGGATGCTCAGCCCCAGCATTTT
CDR3aa: CASSPHRDAQPQHF

v_gene: TRBV5-4
d_gene: -
j_gene: TRBJ1-1
abundance: -
CDR3nt: TGTGCCAGCAGCTTGGCCGGGACACTTGAAGCTTTCTTT
CDR3aa: CASSLAGTLEAFF

v_gene: TRBV5-4
d_gene: -
j_gene: TRBJ1-2
abundance: once
CDR3nt: TGTGCCAGCAGCTTGACAGACTATGGCTACACCTTC
CDR3aa: CASSLTDYGYTF

v_gene: TRBV7-8
d_gene: -
j_gene: TRBJ1-1
abundance: -
CDR3nt: TGTGCCAGCAGCTTGATCCAGGGTCGCACTGAAGCTTTCTTT
CDR3aa: CASSLIQGRTEAFF

v_gene: TRBV28
d_gene: TRBD1
j_gene: TRBJ1-6
abundance: -
CDR3nt: TGTGCCAGCAGTGGGACAGGGCCCGTTTCACCCCTCCACTTT
CDR3aa: CASSGTGPVSPLHF

v_gene: TRBV30
d_gene: -
j_gene: TRBJ1-1
abundance: -
CDR3nt: TGTGCCTGGAGTACGTCGAGGTGGTACACTGAAGCTTTCTTT
CDR3aa: CAWSTSRWYTEAFF

v_gene: TRBV5-4
d_gene: TRBD2
j_gene: TRBJ2-7
abundance: -
CDR3nt: TGTGCCAGCAGCTTAAGCGGGGGGGCCTCCTACGAGCAGTACTTC
CDR3aa: CASSLSGGASYEQYF

v_gene: TRBV18
d_gene: -
j_gene: TRBJ2-2
abundance: -
CDR3nt: TGTGCCAGCTCCCCTCGGACGGACACCAACACCGGGGAGCTGTTTTTT
CDR3aa: CASSPRTDTNTGELFF

v_gene: TRBV5-5
d_gene: -
j_gene: TRBJ2-7
abundance: -
CDR3nt: TGTGCCAGCAGCGGGGGGGAGCAGTACTTC
CDR3aa: CASSGGEQYF

v_gene: TRBV29-1
d_gene: -
j_gene: TRBJ1-1
abundance: -
CDR3nt: TGCAGCGTTGAGGCAGACAAGAACACTGAAGCTTTCTTT
CDR3aa: CSVEADKNTEAFF

v_gene: TRBV12-5
d_gene: TRBD2
j_gene: TRBJ2-3
abundance: once
CDR3nt: TGTGCTAGTAAGCGGGGCAGAAACACAGATACGCAGTATTTT
CDR3aa: CASKRGRNTDTQYF

v_gene: TRBV30
d_gene: TRBD1
j_gene: TRBJ1-1
abundance: -
CDR3nt: TGTGCCTGGGACCCGGACAGGGGTTCTGAAGCTTTCTTT
CDR3aa: CAWDPDRGSEAFF

v_gene: TRBV11-1
d_gene: -
j_gene: TRBJ2-5
abundance: -
CDR3nt: TGTGCCAGCAGCTTAGAGGACAGGGAGGGAGAGACCCAGTACTTC
CDR3aa: CASSLEDREGETQYF

v_gene: TRBV7-2
d_gene: -
j_gene: TRBJ1-2
abundance: -
CDR3nt: TGTGCCAGCAGCCCTAGTCCATTAACGTCGGATGGCTACACCTTC
CDR3aa: CASSPSPLTSDGYTF

v_gene: TRBV5-6
d_gene: -
j_gene: TRBJ1-1
abundance: -
CDR3nt: TGTGCCAGCAGCTTGGGTACAGACGCTGAAGCTTTCTTT
CDR3aa: CASSLGTDAEAFF

v_gene: TRBV5-1
d_gene: -
j_gene: TRBJ1-2
abundance: -
CDR3nt: TGCGCCAGCAGCCCTAGGTGGGGGGGAAGCTATGGCTACACCTTC
CDR3aa: CASSPRWGGSYGYTF

v_gene: TRBV5-4
d_gene: -
j_gene: TRBJ2-2
abundance: -
CDR3nt: TGTGCCAGCAGCCCTCCACCTCCACAGGATATCACCGGGGAGCTGTTTTTT
CDR3aa: CASSPPPPQDITGELFF

v_gene: TRBV20-1
d_gene: -
j_gene: TRBJ1-2
abundance: -
CDR3nt: TGCAGTGCAAGCGGGCTTCTATACACCTTC
CDR3aa: CSASGLLYTF

v_gene: TRBV28
d_gene: -
j_gene: TRBJ2-7
abundance: once
CDR3nt: TGTGCCAGCAGCCGTTCTACAGGGCTCTCCGTTGGCTACGAGCAGTACTTC
CDR3aa: CASSRSTGLSVGYEQYF

v_gene: TRBV29-1
d_gene: TRBD2
j_gene: TRBJ2-3
abundance: -
CDR3nt: TGCAGCGTTGAAGGGGTTGCGGGGGGGAGCACAGATACGCAGTATTTT
CDR3aa: CSVEGVAGGSTDTQYF

v_gene: TRBV5-1
d_gene: -
j_gene: TRBJ2-7
abundance: -
CDR3nt: TGCGCCAGCAGCTTGGAGCAGGGATTTGTGGAGCAGTACTTC
CDR3aa: CASSLEQGFVEQYF

v_gene: TRBV9
d_gene: -
j_gene: TRBJ2-1
abundance: -
CDR3nt: TGTGCCAGCAGCGTAGGGGGTCAGGGAAATGAGCAGTTCTTC
CDR3aa: CASSVGGQGNEQFF

v_gene: TRBV7-2
d_gene: -
j_gene: TRBJ2-3
abundance: -
CDR3nt: TGTGCCAGCAGCCCGGAGGCGGGGATCGTCACAGATACGCAGTATTTT
CDR3aa: CASSPEAGIVTDTQYF

v_gene: TRBV5-6
d_gene: -
j_gene: TRBJ1-2
abundance: -
CDR3nt: TGTGCCAGCTCCGCTTCCGGTGGCTACACCTTC
CDR3aa: CASSASGGYTF

v_gene: TRBV21-1
d_gene: -
j_gene: TRBJ1-2
abundance: -
CDR3nt: TGTGCCAGCAGCAAAGAAGATCAGGGCCTAGGAGGCTACACCTTC
CDR3aa: CASSKEDQGLGGYTF

v_gene: TRBV4-1
d_gene: TRBD1
j_gene: TRBJ1-4
abundance: -
CDR3nt: TGCGCCAGCAGCCAAGATTATGGGACAGGGAGAGGGAGGACTGAAAAACTGTTTTTT
CDR3aa: CASSQDYGTGRGRTEKLFF

v_gene: TRBV4-1
d_gene: TRBD1
j_gene: TRBJ1-4
abundance: -
CDR3nt: TGCGCCAGCAGCCAAACTACAGGGGGAGGAATTTTAGGGAAACTGTTTTTT
CDR3aa: CASSQTTGGGILGKLFF

v_gene: TRBV3-1/TRBV3-2
d_gene: TRBD2
j_gene: TRBJ2-3
abundance: -
CDR3nt: TGTGCCAGCAGCCCCGGGACTAGCGATAGCACAGATACGCAGTATTTT
CDR3aa: CASSPGTSDSTDTQYF

v_gene: TRBV12-3/TRBV12-4
d_gene: -
j_gene: TRBJ1-1
abundance: -
CDR3nt: TGTGCCAGCAGTTTGGCCGGGACTGAAGCTTTCTTT
CDR3aa: CASSLAGTEAFF

v_gene: TRBV28
d_gene: -
j_gene: TRBJ1-5
abundance: -
CDR3nt: TGTGCCAGCAGTTCCTACGGACAGATCAATCAGCCCCAGCATTTT
CDR3aa: CASSSYGQINQPQHF

v_gene: TRBV6-5
d_gene: TRBD1
j_gene: TRBJ1-5
abundance: -
CDR3nt: TGTGCCAGCAGTTCAAGAGACAGGGGGGGGAATCAGCCCCAGCATTTT
CDR3aa: CASSSRDRGGNQPQHF

v_gene: TRBV24-1
d_gene: TRBD2
j_gene: TRBJ2-3
abundance: -
CDR3nt: TGTGCCACCAGTGATTCCTACCGACAGACTAGCGGGGGCAACACAGATACGCAGTATTTT
CDR3aa: CATSDSYRQTSGGNTDTQYF

v_gene: TRBV1
d_gene: -
j_gene: TRBJ2-1
abundance: -
CDR3nt: TGCACCAGCAGCCAAACCACAGGGCGAGTCGCCTCCTACAATGAGCAGTTCTTC
CDR3aa: CTSSQTTGRVASYNEQFF

v_gene: TRBV12-5
d_gene: -
j_gene: TRBJ2-1
abundance: -
CDR3nt: TGTGCTAGTGGTCTAACAGAGACCAATGAGCAGTTCTTC
CDR3aa: CASGLTETNEQFF

v_gene: TRBV5-1
d_gene: -
j_gene: TRBJ2-1
abundance: -
CDR3nt: TGCGCCAGCGGGTTGAACCCCGGGGGTGGCAATGAGCAGTTCTTC
CDR3aa: CASGLNPGGGNEQFF

v_gene: TRBV11-1
d_gene: TRBD1
j_gene: TRBJ2-1
abundance: -
CDR3nt: TGTGCCAGCAGCCGTTCCCGGGACAGGGATCGAGGCCAGTTCTTC
CDR3aa: CASSRSRDRDRGQFF

v_gene: TRBV5-1
d_gene: -
j_gene: TRBJ2-3
abundance: -
CDR3nt: TGCGCCAGCAGCTTGGAGGGGATCCCAGATACGCAGTATTTT
CDR3aa: CASSLEGIPDTQYF

v_gene: TRBV7-8
d_gene: -
j_gene: TRBJ2-3
abundance: -
CDR3nt: TGTGCCAGCAGCCTAGAGACTTCCCTTGGGGATACGCAGTATTTT
CDR3aa: CASSLETSLGDTQYF

v_gene: TRBV18
d_gene: TRBD1
j_gene: TRBJ1-6
abundance: -
CDR3nt: TGTGCCAGCTCACCCGAGGGACAGGGGGGTTCACCCCTCCACTTT
CDR3aa: CASSPEGQGGSPLHF

v_gene: TRBV27
d_gene: -
j_gene: TRBJ2-3
abundance: few
CDR3nt: TGTGCCAGCAGTGACACCACAGATACGCAGTATTTT
CDR3aa: CASSDTTDTQYF

v_gene: TRBV4-1
d_gene: -
j_gene: TRBJ1-1
abundance: -
CDR3nt: TGCGCCAGCAGCCTGGGCCACAGTTTTAACACTGAAGCTTTCTTT
CDR3aa: CASSLGHSFNTEAFF

v_gene: TRBV7-3
d_gene: -
j_gene: TRBJ2-1
abundance: -
CDR3nt: TGTGCCAGCAGCCCCGGGGGAGGTCTGGATGAGCAGTTCTTC
CDR3aa: CASSPGGGLDEQFF

v_gene: TRBV7-9
d_gene: -
j_gene: TRBJ1-4
abundance: -
CDR3nt: TGTGCCAGCAGCTTAGGCCCCGGGATTTCGCAATTT
CDR3aa: CASSLGPGISQF

v_gene: TRBV6-4
d_gene: -
j_gene: TRBJ2-1
abundance: -
CDR3nt: TGTGCCAGCAGTGCGGGGTCCTACAATGAGCAGTTCTTC
CDR3aa: CASSAGSYNEQFF

v_gene: TRBV19
d_gene: TRBD2
j_gene: TRBJ2-1
abundance: -
CDR3nt: TGTGCCAGTACCTCACTCACTAGCGGTCTCGAACCGAAGCAGTTCTTC
CDR3aa: CASTSLTSGLEPKQFF

v_gene: TRBV7-9
d_gene: TRBD1
j_gene: TRBJ1-1
abundance: -
CDR3nt: TGTGCCAGCAGCATCGGACAGGGCGCTCGGAACACTGAAGCTTTCTTT
CDR3aa: CASSIGQGARNTEAFF

v_gene: TRBV5-6
d_gene: -
j_gene: TRBJ1-2
abundance: once
CDR3nt: TGTGCCAGCAGCTTGAGGGACACGGTTACCCCCCTCACCGGCTACACCTTC
CDR3aa: CASSLRDTVTPLTGYTF

v_gene: TRBV25-1
d_gene: -
j_gene: TRBJ2-5
abundance: -
CDR3nt: TGTGCCAGCAGTGGGCCCGTCTGGGAGGAAGAGACCCAGTACTTC
CDR3aa: CASSGPVWEEETQYF

v_gene: TRBV30
d_gene: -
j_gene: TRBJ1-6
abundance: -
CDR3nt: TGTGCCTGGAGGGCAGGGGCGGTTTATAATTCACCCCTCCACTTT
CDR3aa: CAWRAGAVYNSPLHF

v_gene: TRBV7-2
d_gene: TRBD2
j_gene: TRBJ2-1
abundance: -
CDR3nt: TGTGCCAGCAGCCCCGAGGCTAGCGGGATGTACAATGAGCAGTTCTTC
CDR3aa: CASSPEASGMYNEQFF

v_gene: TRBV30
d_gene: TRBD1
j_gene: TRBJ2-5
abundance: -
CDR3nt: TGTGCCAGCCGGACAGGGGACGGGGGGACCCAGTACTTC
CDR3aa: CASRTGDGGTQYF

v_gene: TRBV10-2
d_gene: TRBD2
j_gene: TRBJ2-3
abundance: -
CDR3nt: TGCGCCAGCAGTGAAATAGCGCGGGGGGGGTATTTT
CDR3aa: CASSEIARGGYF

v_gene: TRBV19
d_gene: -
j_gene: TRBJ1-4
abundance: -
CDR3nt: TGTGCCAGTAGGGGCCCCGTTGCAACTAATGAAAAACTGTTTTTT
CDR3aa: CASRGPVATNEKLFF